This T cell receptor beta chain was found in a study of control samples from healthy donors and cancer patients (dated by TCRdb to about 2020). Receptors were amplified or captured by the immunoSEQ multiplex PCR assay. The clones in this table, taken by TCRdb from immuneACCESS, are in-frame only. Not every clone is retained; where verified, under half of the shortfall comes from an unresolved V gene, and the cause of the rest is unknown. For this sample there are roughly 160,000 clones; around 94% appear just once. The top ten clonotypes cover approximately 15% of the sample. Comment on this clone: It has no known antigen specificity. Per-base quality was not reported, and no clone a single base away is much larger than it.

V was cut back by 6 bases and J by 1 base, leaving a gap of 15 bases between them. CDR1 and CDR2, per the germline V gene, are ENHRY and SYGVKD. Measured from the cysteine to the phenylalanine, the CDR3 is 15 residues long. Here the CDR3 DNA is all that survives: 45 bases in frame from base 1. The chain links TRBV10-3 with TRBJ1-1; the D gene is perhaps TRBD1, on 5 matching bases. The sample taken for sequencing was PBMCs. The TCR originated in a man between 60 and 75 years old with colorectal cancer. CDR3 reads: CAIRLDGGENTEAFF. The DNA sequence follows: TGTGCCATCAGATTAGATGGAGGGGAGAACACTGAAGCTTTCTTT.